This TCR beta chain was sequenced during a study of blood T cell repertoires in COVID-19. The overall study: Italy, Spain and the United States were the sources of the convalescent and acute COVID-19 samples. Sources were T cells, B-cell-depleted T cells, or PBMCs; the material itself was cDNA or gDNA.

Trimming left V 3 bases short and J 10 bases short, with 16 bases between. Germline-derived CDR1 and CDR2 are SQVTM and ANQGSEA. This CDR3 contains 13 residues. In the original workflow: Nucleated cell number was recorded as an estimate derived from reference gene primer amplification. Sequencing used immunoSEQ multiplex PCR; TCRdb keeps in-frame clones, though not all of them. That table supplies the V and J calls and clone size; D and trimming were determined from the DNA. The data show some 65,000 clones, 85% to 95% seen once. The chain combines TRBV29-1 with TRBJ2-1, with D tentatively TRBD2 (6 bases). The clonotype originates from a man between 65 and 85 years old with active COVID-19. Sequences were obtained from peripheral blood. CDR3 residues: CSVEGLYTGEQFF. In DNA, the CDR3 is TGCAGCGTTGAGGGACTGTACACCGGGGAGCAGTTCTTC.